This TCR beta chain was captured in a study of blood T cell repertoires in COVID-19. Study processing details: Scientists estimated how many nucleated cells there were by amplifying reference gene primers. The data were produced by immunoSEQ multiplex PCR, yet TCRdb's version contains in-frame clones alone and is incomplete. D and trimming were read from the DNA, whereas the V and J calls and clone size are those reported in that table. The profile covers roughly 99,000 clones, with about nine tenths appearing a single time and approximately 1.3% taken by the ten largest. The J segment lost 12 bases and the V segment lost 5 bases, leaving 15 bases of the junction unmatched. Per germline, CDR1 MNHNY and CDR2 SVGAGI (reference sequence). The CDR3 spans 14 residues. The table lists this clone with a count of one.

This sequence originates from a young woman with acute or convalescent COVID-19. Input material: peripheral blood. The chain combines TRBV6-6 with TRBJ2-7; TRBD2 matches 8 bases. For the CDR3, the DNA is TGTGCCAGCAGTAACCACCCGGGACTAGTGGTTACGTACTTC. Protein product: CASSNHPGLVVTYF.